The present T cell receptor beta chain was sequenced within a study of cytomegalovirus exposure and HLA in healthy donors. Study at large: HLA-typed donors contributed 65 million to 95 million unique TCRs, which were held in an early data release. General study findings and limits: It was reportedly the case that the classifier diagnosed cytomegalovirus status with high specificity and sensitivity.

Both 60 Vbeta primers and 13 Jbeta primers went into the PCR. The data were produced by immunoSEQ multiplex PCR, yet TCRdb's version contains in-frame clones alone and is incomplete. Among roughly 100,000 clones listed, over 60% were seen once. Points on this clone: Its antigen is still unknown.

The CDR3 is 15 residues long. V was clipped by 7 bases and J by 4 bases, with 19 bases between them. Germline V gives CDR1 SGHTS, CDR2 YDEGEE. The specimen sequenced was PBMCs. J is TRBJ2-3 and V is TRBV5-8; tentatively, D is TRBD1 (5 bases). The source of this sequence is a man aged 60 to 75 in good health and CMV-seropositive. CDR3 region: CASPLLKGRADTQYF. The CDR3 coding sequence is TGTGCCAGCCCCCTCTTAAAGGGGCGCGCAGATACGCAGTATTTT. Complete variable domain (other parts from reference TRBV5-8 and TRBJ2-3): EAGVTQSPTHLIKTRGQQATLRCSPISGHTSVYWYQQALGLGLQFLLWYDEGEERNRGNFPPRFSGRQFPNYSSELNVNALELEDSALYLCASPLLKGRADTQYFGPGTRLTVL.